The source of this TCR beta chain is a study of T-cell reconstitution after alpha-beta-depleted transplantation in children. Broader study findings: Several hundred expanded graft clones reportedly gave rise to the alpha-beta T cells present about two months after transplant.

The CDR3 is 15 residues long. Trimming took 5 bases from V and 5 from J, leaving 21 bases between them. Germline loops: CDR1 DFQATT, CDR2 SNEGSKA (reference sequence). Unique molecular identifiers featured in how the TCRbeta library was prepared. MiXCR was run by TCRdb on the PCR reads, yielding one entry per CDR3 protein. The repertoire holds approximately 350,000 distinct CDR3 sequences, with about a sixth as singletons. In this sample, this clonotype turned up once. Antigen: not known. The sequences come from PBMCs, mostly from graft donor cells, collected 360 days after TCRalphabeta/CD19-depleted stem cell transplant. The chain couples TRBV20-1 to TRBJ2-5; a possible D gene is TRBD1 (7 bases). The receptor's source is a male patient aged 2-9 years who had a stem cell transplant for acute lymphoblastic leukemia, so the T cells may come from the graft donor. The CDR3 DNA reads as TGCAGTGCTTTCCAGCAGGAGGGGGCTAGGGAGACCCAGTACTTC. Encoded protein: CSAFQQEGARETQYF.